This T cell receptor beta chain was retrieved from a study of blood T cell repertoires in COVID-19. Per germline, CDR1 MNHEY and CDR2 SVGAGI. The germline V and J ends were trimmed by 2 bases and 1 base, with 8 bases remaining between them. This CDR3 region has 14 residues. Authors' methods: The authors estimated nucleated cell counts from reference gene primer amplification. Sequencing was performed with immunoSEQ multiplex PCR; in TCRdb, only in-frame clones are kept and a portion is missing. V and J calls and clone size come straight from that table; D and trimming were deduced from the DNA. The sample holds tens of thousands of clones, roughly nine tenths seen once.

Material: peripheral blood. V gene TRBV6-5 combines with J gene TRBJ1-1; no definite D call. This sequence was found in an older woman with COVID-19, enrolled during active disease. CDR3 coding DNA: TGTGCCAGCAGTTACGCGGGCGAGAACACTGAAGCTTTCTTT. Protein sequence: CASSYAGENTEAFF.